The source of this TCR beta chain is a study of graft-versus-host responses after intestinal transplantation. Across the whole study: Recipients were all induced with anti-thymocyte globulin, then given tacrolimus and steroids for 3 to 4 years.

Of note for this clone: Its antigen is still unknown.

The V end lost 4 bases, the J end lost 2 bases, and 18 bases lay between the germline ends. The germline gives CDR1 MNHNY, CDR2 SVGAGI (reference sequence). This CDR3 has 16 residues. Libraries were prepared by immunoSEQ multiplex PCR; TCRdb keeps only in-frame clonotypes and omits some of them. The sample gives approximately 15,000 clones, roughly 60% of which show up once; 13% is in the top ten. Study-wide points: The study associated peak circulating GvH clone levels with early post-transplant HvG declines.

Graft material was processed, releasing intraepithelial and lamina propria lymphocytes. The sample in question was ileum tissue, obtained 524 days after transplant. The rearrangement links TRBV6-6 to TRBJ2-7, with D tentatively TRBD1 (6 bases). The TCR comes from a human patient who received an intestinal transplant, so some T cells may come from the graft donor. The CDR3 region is CASSLLQGSPPYEQYF. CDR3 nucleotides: TGTGCCAGCAGTTTATTACAGGGCTCTCCACCCTACGAGCAGTACTTC.